What follows are 23 T cell receptor beta chains derived from one specimen sequenced in a study of T cell responses to AZD1222 COVID-19 vaccine. Data came from immunoSEQ multiplex PCR; TCRdb stores just in-frame clones and leaves some out. In the table there are approximately 150,000 clones, about 90% of which are singletons. The specimen comprised peripheral blood, sampled on day 0 of AZD1222 vaccination. These receptors all stem from an adult in good health.

The chain links TRBV11-2 to TRBJ2-1, with 7 bases that match TRBD2. Germline-derived CDR1 and CDR2 are SGHAT and FQNNGV. J was trimmed by 8 bases and V by 5 bases; bases with no gene match: 18. CDR3 length: 17 amino acids. CDR3 loop: CASSLAPGERGRDEQFF. The CDR3 DNA is TGTGCCAGCAGCCTAGCCCCGGGGGAGCGGGGAAGGGATGAGCAGTTCTTC.

The V gene is TRBV5-1, the J gene TRBJ2-7; D may correspond to TRBD1 or TRBD2 (7 bases each). The CDR3 spans 15 residues. Germline assignment: CDR1 SGHRS and CDR2 YFSETQ. Trimming took off 4 bases at V and 6 bases at J, with 20 bases between the two ends. The CDR3 DNA reads TGCGCCAGCAGCCCCGGGGGGACAGAGTCCCGCGAGCAGTACTTC. It codes for CASSPGGTESREQYF.

Here the CDR3 reads CASMDRGGSPLHF. In DNA form, the CDR3 reads TGTGCCAGTATGGATCGGGGAGGATCACCCCTCCACTTT. The chain carries TRBV19 and TRBJ1-6; D is ambiguous. V was trimmed by 7 bases and J by 10 bases, leaving 14 bases between them. Germline CDR1 and CDR2: LNHDA and SQIVND (reference sequence). CDR3 length: 13 amino acids. The entire variable domain, with the rest obtained from reference TRBV19 and TRBJ1-6, is as follows: DGGITQSPKYLFRKEGQNVTLSCEQNLNHDAMYWYRQDPGQGLRLIYYSQIVNDFQKGDIAEGYSVSREKKESFPLTVTSAQKNPTAFYLCASMDRGGSPLHFGNGTRLTVT.

The V call is TRBV13, the J call TRBJ1-6, with 9 bases lining up with TRBD1. Trimming took 4 bases from V and 8 from J; bases not matched to a gene: 12. The CDR3 runs 17 residues. Germline loops: CDR1 PRHDT, CDR2 FYEKMQ (reference sequence). DNA of the CDR3: TGTGCCAGCAGCTCGATAGAGACACAGGGGGCATATTCACCCCTCCACTTT. It yields the protein CASSSIETQGAYSPLHF.

This chain joins TRBV12-3 or TRBV12-4 and TRBJ2-7, with unresolved D. Trimming took 3 bases from V and 0 from J, leaving 6 bases between them. CDR3 length: 13 residues. The CDR3 bases are TGTGCCAGCAGTTTGGGCCCCTCCTACGAGCAGTACTTC. Residues: CASSLGPSYEQYF.

This chain joins TRBV6-2 or TRBV6-3 and TRBJ2-7; D is possibly TRBD1 or TRBD2 (5 bases each). Trimming cost V 5 bases and J 5 bases, with 22 bases left between them. Germline CDR1 and CDR2: MNHEY and SVGEGT. The CDR3 length is 16 residues. CDR3 coding DNA: TGTGCCAGCAGTCTTTACCGGGACCCCGTTTTGAACGAGCAGTACTTC. This encodes CASSLYRDPVLNEQYF.

There are a few counts of this clone. This chain connects TRBV7-8 to TRBJ2-7, with 9 bases lining up with TRBD2. The V segment lost 5 bases and the J segment 0 bases; nucleotides outside the gene matches: 14. This CDR3 region has 18 residues. Germline values: CDR1 SGHVS, CDR2 FQNEAQ. CDR3 sequence: CASSDRLAARVNSYEQYF. CDR3 bases: TGTGCCAGCAGCGACCGACTAGCGGCCCGCGTTAACTCCTACGAGCAGTACTTC.

Only a few counts were recorded for this clone. The same CDR3 arises from other DNA sequences in this sample as well. J is TRBJ2-7 and V is TRBV10-3; D possibly corresponds to TRBD2 (5 bases). Germline values: CDR1 ENHRY, CDR2 SYGVKD. The ends were cut back, 2 bases at V and 3 bases at J, with 5 bases in the middle. The CDR3 loop spans 12 amino acids. The CDR3, as DNA: TGTGCCATCAGTGAGGAGGGCTACGAGCAGTACTTC. Protein: CAISEEGYEQYF.

Comments on this clone: Different DNA sequences within this sample yield the same CDR3. This chain uses TRBV4-3 with TRBJ2-1; 12 bases are shared with TRBD2. The CDR3 has 15 residues. Per the germline V gene, CDR1 is LGHNA and CDR2 is YSLEER. Unmatched junction bases numbered 5, after V lost 1 base and J lost 10 bases. The CDR3 DNA reads as TGCGCCAGCAGCCAAGGGACTAGCGGGGTAGGCGAGCAGTTCTTC. It is translated as CASSQGTSGVGEQFF.

The rearrangement joins TRBV12-3 or TRBV12-4 to TRBJ1-1; D may be TRBD1 (6 bases). The CDR3 runs 13 residues. Between the trimmed V and J ends, which lost 2 bases and 6 bases, there was a span of 10 bases. DNA for the CDR3: TGTGCCAGCAGTTTAAGGAGGGGGGCTGAAGCTTTCTTT. Its translation: CASSLRRGAEAFF.

The chain is built from TRBV30 and TRBJ1-2; tentatively, D is TRBD1 (5 bases). The CDR3 has 16 residues. Trimming took 1 base from V and 0 from J, leaving 15 bases between them. Germline V lookup: CDR1 GTSNPN, CDR2 SVGIG (reference sequence). The DNA of the CDR3 is TGTGCCTGGAGTGACGAACAGGCAGTAGCTAACTATGGCTACACCTTC. Encoded protein: CAWSDEQAVANYGYTF. The complete variable domain, with remaining parts taken from reference TRBV30 and TRBJ1-2, reads SQTIHQWPATLVQPVGSPLSLECTVEGTSNPNLYWYRQAAGRGLQLLFYSVGIGQISSEVPQNLSASRPQDRQFILSSKKLLLSDSGFYLCAWSDEQAVANYGYTFGSGTRLTVV.

This chain joins TRBV21-1 and TRBJ1-1. TRBV21-1 is deemed a pseudogene. The CDR3 runs to 16 residues. The CDR3 loop reads CASSTKTGTENTEAFF. In DNA form, the CDR3 reads TGTGCCAGCAGTACTAAGACCGGGACGGAGAACACTGAAGCTTTCTTT.

This clone appeared a single time. CDR3 nucleotides: TGCGCCAGCAGCCCCGAAAGGGGACTAGCGTATACGCAGTATTTT. Protein sequence: CASSPERGLAYTQYF. The V and J genes are TRBV4-3 and TRBJ2-3; the match to TRBD2 covers 10 bases. V was clipped by 4 bases and J by 7 bases; unmatched bases: 8. Germline V CDR1 and CDR2: LGHNA, YSLEER. The CDR3 loop spans 15 amino acids.

The rearrangement links TRBV30 to TRBJ2-3; 13 nucleotides match TRBD2. Looked up from germline, CDR1 is GTSNPN and CDR2 is SVGIG (reference sequence). V trimming: 6 bases; J trimming: 4 bases; junction bases outside the gene matches: 7. This CDR3 spans 15 amino acids. CDR3 sequence: CACQLAGGPADTQYF. The CDR3 nucleotides are TGTGCCTGTCAACTAGCGGGGGGGCCCGCAGATACGCAGTATTTT.

This rearrangement joins TRBV27 to TRBJ2-6; the match to TRBD1 covers 10 bases. Germline CDR1 and CDR2: MNHEY and SMNVEV (reference sequence). The CDR3 totals 19 residues. V trimming: 5 bases; J trimming: 1 base; junction bases outside the gene matches: 11. CDR3: CASSAYRDRGVSGANVLTF. In DNA form, the CDR3 reads TGTGCCAGCAGTGCTTACCGGGACAGGGGTGTTTCTGGGGCCAACGTCCTGACTTTC.

The CDR3 spells CASGLARGGTGFYTEAFF. The CDR3 nucleotides read TGTGCTAGTGGTTTGGCCCGGGGCGGGACAGGGTTTTACACTGAAGCTTTCTTT. V is TRBV12-5 and J is TRBJ1-1; 9 bases agree with TRBD1. The CDR3 is made up of 18 amino acids. The V and J ends lost 1 base and 3 bases, in that order; junction bases with no gene match: 12. The germline gives CDR1 LGHNT, CDR2 FRNRAP.

The V call is TRBV29-1, the J call TRBJ1-2; no clear D gene. Looked up from germline, CDR1 is SQVTM and CDR2 is ANQGSEA. Trimming took off 6 bases at V and 4 bases at J, with 9 bases between the two ends. This CDR3 has 11 amino acids. DNA for the CDR3: TGCAGCGTCGTCGACCTCTATGGCTACACCTTC. This encodes CSVVDLYGYTF.

The CDR3 region has the DNA TGTGCCAGTAGTAGAGCGACAGGGGGAGGTGAAAAACTGTTTTTT. This encodes CASSRATGGGEKLFF. The V gene is TRBV19, the J gene TRBJ1-4; 9 bases are shared with TRBD1. The J segment lost 7 bases and the V segment lost 4 bases, leaving 7 bases of the junction unmatched. Germline V lookup: CDR1 LNHDA, CDR2 SQIVND (reference sequence). The CDR3 totals 15 residues.

V usage is TRBV23-1 and J usage is TRBJ2-2; D may match TRBD1 or TRBD2 (6 bases each). TRBV23-1 counts as an open reading frame of uncertain function. The CDR3 covers 13 residues. The CDR3 coding sequence is TGCGCGAGGGGGGAGCCGAACACCGGGGAGCTGTTTTTT. Amino acid sequence: CARGEPNTGELFF.

The chain links TRBV21-1 to TRBJ2-5; TRBD1, the table's D call, lacks a check against the DNA. TRBV21-1 is deemed a pseudogene. The CDR3 has 18 amino acids. The CDR3 spells CASSKANGDRGPKRTQYF. For the CDR3, the DNA is TGTGCCAGCAGCAAAGCAAACGGGGACAGGGGACCCAAGAGGACCCAGTACTTC.

CDR3 amino acids: CASSPSVVGSVYGYTF. Written as DNA, the CDR3 is TGTGCCAGCTCACCCTCTGTTGTAGGCAGTGTCTATGGCTACACCTTC. V and J are TRBV18 and TRBJ1-2; D ambiguous. Trimming took 3 bases from V and 4 from J, leaving 18 bases between them. The CDR3 is 16 amino acids. Germline V gene lookup returns CDR1 KGHSH and CDR2 LQKENI.

The rearrangement links TRBV5-6 to TRBJ1-5; a possible D gene is TRBD1 (6 bases). The germline V gene encodes CDR1 SGHDT and CDR2 YYEEEE. This CDR3 spans 15 amino acids. Trimming cost V 3 bases and J 5 bases, with 15 bases left between them. The CDR3 sequence is CASSSTGRGHQPQHF. CDR3 nucleotides: TGTGCCAGCAGCTCCACAGGGAGGGGTCATCAGCCCCAGCATTTT. The variable domain in full, with the rest retrieved from reference TRBV5-6 and TRBJ1-5, is DAGVTQSPTHLIKTRGQQVTLRCSPKSGHDTVSWYQQALGQGPQFIFQYYEEEERQRGNFPDRFSGHQFPNYSSELNVNALLLGDSALYLCASSSTGRGHQPQHFGDGTRLSIL.

The rearrangement uses TRBV7-3 and TRBJ2-5; TRBD2 is a possible D gene (7 bases). Trimming removed 5 bases from V and 5 bases from J, with 15 bases in between. The CDR3 extends over 14 amino acids. The germline CDR1 and CDR2 sequences are SGHTA and FQGTGA. CDR3 sequence: CASSPNRGAETQYF. The CDR3 DNA reads as TGTGCCAGCAGCCCGAACCGGGGGGCGGAGACCCAGTACTTC. The full variable domain, completed using reference TRBV7-3 and TRBJ2-5, is GAGVSQTPSNKVTEKGKYVELRCDPISGHTALYWYRQSLGQGPEFLIYFQGTGAADDSGLPNDRFFAVRPEGSVSTLKIQRTERGDSAVYLCASSPNRGAETQYFGPGTRLLVL.